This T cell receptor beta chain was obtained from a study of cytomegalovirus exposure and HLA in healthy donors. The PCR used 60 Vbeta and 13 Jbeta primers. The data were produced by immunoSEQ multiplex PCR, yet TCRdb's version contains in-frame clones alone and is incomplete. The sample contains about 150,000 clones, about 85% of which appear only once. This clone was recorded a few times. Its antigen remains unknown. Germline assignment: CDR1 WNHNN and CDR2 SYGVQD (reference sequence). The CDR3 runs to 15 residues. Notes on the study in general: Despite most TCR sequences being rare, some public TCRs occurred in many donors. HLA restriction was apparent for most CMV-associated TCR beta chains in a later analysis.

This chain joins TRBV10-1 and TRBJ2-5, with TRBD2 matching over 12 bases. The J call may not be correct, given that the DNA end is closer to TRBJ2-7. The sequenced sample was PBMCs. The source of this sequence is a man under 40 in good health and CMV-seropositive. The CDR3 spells CASSRTSGNPYEQYF. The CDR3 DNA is TGCGCCAGCAGCCGGACTAGCGGGAACCCCTACGAGCAGTACTTC.